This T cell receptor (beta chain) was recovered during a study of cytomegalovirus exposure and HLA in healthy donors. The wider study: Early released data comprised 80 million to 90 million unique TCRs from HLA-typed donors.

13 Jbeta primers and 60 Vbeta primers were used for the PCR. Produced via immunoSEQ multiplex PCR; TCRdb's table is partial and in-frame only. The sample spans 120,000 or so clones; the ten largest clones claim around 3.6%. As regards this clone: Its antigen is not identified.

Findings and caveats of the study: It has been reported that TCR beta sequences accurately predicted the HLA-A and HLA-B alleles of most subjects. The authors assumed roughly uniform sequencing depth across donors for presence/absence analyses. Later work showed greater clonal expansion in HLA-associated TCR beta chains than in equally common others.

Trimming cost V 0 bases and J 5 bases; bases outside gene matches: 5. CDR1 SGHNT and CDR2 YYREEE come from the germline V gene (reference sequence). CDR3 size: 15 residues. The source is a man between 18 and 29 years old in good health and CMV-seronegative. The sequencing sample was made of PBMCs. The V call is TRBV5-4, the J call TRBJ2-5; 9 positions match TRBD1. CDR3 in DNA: TGTGCCAGCAGCTTGGGACAGGGGGAATGGGAGACCCAGTACTTC. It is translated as CASSLGQGEWETQYF. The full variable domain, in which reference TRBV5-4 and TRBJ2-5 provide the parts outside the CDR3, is ETGVTQSPTHLIKTRGQQVTLRCSSQSGHNTVSWYQQALGQGPQFIFQYYREEENGRGNFPPRFSGLQFPNYSSELNVNALELDDSALYLCASSLGQGEWETQYFGPGTRLLVL.